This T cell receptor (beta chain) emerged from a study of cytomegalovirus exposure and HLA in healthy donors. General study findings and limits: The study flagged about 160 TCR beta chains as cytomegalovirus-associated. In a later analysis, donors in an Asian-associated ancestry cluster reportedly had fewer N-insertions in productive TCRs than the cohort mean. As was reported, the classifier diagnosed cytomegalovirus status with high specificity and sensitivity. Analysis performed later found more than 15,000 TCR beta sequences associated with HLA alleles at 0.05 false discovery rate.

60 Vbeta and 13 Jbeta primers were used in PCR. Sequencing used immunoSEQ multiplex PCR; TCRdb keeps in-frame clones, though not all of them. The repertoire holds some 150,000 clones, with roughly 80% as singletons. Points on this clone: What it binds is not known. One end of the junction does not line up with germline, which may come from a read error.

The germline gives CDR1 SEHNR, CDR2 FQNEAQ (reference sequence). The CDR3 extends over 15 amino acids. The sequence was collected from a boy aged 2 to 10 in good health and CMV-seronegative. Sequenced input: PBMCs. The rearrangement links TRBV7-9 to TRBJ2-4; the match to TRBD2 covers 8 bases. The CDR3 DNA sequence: TGTTCCAGCAGCTACAGAGGACTAGCAGAAAACATTCAGTACTTC. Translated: CSSSYRGLAENIQYF.